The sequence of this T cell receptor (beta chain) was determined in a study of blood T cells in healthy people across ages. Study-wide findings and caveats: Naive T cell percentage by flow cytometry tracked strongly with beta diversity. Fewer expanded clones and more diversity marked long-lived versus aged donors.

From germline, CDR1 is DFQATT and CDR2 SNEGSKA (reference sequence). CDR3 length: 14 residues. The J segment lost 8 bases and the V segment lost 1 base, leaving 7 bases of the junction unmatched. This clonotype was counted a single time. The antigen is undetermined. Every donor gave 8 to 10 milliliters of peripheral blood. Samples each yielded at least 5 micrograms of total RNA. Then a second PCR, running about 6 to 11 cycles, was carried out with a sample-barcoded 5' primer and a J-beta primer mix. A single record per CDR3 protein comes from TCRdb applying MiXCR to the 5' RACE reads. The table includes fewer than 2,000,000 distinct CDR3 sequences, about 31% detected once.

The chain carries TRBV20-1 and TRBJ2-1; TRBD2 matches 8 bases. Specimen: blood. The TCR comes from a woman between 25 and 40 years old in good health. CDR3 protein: CSARGTGGRYEQFF. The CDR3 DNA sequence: TGCAGTGCTAGAGGGACGGGGGGGCGATATGAGCAGTTCTTC.